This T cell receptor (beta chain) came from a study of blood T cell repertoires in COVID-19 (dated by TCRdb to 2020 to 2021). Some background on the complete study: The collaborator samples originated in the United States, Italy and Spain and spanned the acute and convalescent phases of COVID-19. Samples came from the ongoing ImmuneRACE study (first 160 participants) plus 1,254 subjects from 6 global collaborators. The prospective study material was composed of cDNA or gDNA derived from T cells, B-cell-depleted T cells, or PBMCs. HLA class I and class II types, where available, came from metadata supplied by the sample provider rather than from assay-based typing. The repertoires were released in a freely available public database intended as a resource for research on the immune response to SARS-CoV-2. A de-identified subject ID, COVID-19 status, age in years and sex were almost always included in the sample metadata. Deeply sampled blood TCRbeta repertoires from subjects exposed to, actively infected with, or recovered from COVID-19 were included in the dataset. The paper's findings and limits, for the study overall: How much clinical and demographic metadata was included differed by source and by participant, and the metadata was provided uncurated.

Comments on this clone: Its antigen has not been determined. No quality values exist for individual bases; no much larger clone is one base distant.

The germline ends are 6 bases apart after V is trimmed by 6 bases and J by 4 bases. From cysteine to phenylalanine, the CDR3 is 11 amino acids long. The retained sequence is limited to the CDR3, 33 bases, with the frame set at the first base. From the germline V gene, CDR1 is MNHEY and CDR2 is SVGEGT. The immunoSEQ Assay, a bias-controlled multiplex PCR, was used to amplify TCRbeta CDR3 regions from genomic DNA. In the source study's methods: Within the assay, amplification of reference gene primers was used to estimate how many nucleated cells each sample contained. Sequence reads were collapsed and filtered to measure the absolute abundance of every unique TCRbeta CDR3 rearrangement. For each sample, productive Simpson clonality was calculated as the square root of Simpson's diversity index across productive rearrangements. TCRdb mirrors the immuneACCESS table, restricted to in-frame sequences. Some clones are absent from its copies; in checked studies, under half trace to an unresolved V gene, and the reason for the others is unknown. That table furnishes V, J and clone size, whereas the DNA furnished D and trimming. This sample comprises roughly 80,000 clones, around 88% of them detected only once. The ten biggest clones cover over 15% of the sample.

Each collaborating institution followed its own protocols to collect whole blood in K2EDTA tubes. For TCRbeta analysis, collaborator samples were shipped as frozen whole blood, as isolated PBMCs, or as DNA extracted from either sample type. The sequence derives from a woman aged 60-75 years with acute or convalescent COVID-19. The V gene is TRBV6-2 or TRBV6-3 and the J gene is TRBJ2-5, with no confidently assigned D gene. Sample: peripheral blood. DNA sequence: TGTGCCAGCAGCCATCTAGAGACCCAGTACTTC. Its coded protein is CASSHLETQYF.